A single sample is the source of the 3 T cell receptor beta chains below, sequenced in a study of shared clonotypes between healthy human individuals. Sequencing was performed with immunoSEQ multiplex PCR; in TCRdb, only in-frame clones are kept and a portion is missing. The table has some 1.1 million clones, approximately 80% seen once. The specimen sequenced was memory CD4+ T cells from PBMCs. Documented subset: CD45RA-negative fraction. Receptor source: a man in his late teens or twenties in good health. Some clones in this sample may be carry-over from other donors' samples.

This clone was picked up many times. At the DNA level, this CDR3 is encoded by other sequences in the same sample as well. V gene TRBV18 combines with J gene TRBJ2-3; 15 bases align to TRBD2. Germline values: CDR1 KGHSH, CDR2 LQKENI. This CDR3 spans 15 amino acids. V gave up 6 bases and J gave up 5 bases; unmatched junction bases: 3. CDR3 sequence reads: CASSPGLAGGDTQYF. The CDR3 region has the DNA TGTGCCAGCTCCCCGGGACTAGCGGGAGGAGATACGCAGTATTTT.

This chain links TRBV27 with TRBJ2-7; 7 bases agree with TRBD1. The V and J ends lost 6 bases and 3 bases, in that order; junction bases with no gene match: 8. The germline CDR1 and CDR2 sequences are MNHEY and SMNVEV (reference sequence). The CDR3 sequence is 14 residues long. The CDR3 bases are TGTGCCAGCAGCCCGAAAGGGGGCTACTACGAGCAGTACTTC. Encoded protein: CASSPKGGYYEQYF.

The CDR3 is CASALGGFGTEAFF. The DNA of the CDR3 is TGTGCTAGTGCCTTGGGGGGCTTTGGCACTGAAGCTTTCTTT. V and J are TRBV12-5 and TRBJ1-1, with D possibly TRBD1 on 6 matching bases. V lost 7 bases, J lost 4 bases, and 16 bases lay in between. The CDR3 contains 14 residues. Germline CDR1 and CDR2: LGHNT and FRNRAP.